Below are 9 T cell receptor beta chains sequenced from a single sample in a study of blood T cell repertoires in COVID-19. Produced via immunoSEQ multiplex PCR; TCRdb's table is partial and in-frame only. The sample lists fewer than 300,000 clones, about four fifths occurring once. The specimen sequenced was peripheral blood. Receptor source: a woman aged 55-75 years with active or convalescent COVID-19.

The chain is built from TRBV5-1 and TRBJ2-7, with 11 bases identical to TRBD1. This CDR3 is built from 14 residues. Germline lookup yields CDR1 SGHRS and CDR2 YFSETQ. J gave up 5 bases and V 2 bases, and 3 bases lay outside the gene matches. CDR3 sequence: CASSFWTGGDEQYF. CDR3 DNA sequence: TGCGCCAGCAGCTTTTGGACAGGGGGCGACGAGCAGTACTTC.

The chain uses TRBV19 and TRBJ2-3; TRBD2 matches 14 bases. CDR3 length: 14 residues. V gave up 10 bases and J gave up 4 bases; unmatched junction bases: 4. The V gene's germline CDR1 is LNHDA and CDR2 SQIVND (reference sequence). This chain's CDR3 is CATRTSGGSDTQYF. As DNA, the CDR3 is TGTGCCACCCGGACTAGCGGGGGGTCAGATACGCAGTATTTT.

This clone showed up just once. The chain couples TRBV27 to TRBJ2-3; D possibly corresponds to TRBD2 (5 bases). The CDR3 is made up of 12 amino acids. V was cut by 8 bases and J by 2 bases, with 8 bases left in between. Germline assignment: CDR1 MNHEY and CDR2 SMNVEV (reference sequence). This CDR3 reads CASAGTTDTQYF. As DNA, the CDR3 is TGTGCCAGCGCGGGTACCACAGATACGCAGTATTTT.

The V call is TRBV19, the J call TRBJ1-5, with 9 bases aligning to TRBD1. Trimming removed 6 bases from V and 1 base from J; junction bases left unmatched: 4. Germline values: CDR1 LNHDA, CDR2 SQIVND (reference sequence). The CDR3 runs 15 residues. DNA of the CDR3: TGTGCCAGTAGCAGGACAGGGGAAAGCAATCAGCCCCAGCATTTT. Translating gives CASSRTGESNQPQHF. The full variable domain, in which reference TRBV19 and TRBJ1-5 provide the parts outside the CDR3, is DGGITQSPKYLFRKEGQNVTLSCEQNLNHDAMYWYRQDPGQGLRLIYYSQIVNDFQKGDIAEGYSVSREKKESFPLTVTSAQKNPTAFYLCASSRTGESNQPQHFGDGTRLSIL.

The chain recombines TRBV11-2 with TRBJ1-1; 7 bases line up with TRBD1. The CDR3 extends over 14 amino acids. The trim removed 5 bases at V and 2 bases at J, leaving 5 bases unmatched. Germline CDR1 SGHAT, CDR2 FQNNGV. Written as DNA, the CDR3 is TGTGCCAGCAGCCTACGGACAGGAAACACTGAAGCTTTCTTT. Protein: CASSLRTGNTEAFF.

The rearrangement uses TRBV18 and TRBJ1-1; D is perhaps TRBD1 (6 bases). Trimming cost V 1 base and J 1 base, with 19 bases left between them. This CDR3 has 18 residues. The germline CDR1 and CDR2 sequences are KGHSH and LQKENI. CDR3 loop: CASSPRLQGGWENTEAFF. In DNA, the CDR3 is TGTGCCAGCTCACCACGGCTACAGGGCGGGTGGGAGAACACTGAAGCTTTCTTT. The full variable domain, with the rest looked up from reference TRBV18 and TRBJ1-1, is NAGVMQNPRHLVRRRGQEARLRCSPMKGHSHVYWYRQLPEEGLKFMVYLQKENIIDESGMPKERFSAEFPKEGPSILRIQQVVRGDSAAYFCASSPRLQGGWENTEAFFGQGTRLTVV.

The chain uses TRBV11-1 and TRBJ1-1, with D perhaps TRBD1 (6 bases). This CDR3 is built from 15 residues. With 4 bases removed from V and 1 base from J, the gap between germline ends came to 13 bases. In germline, CDR1 is SGHAT, CDR2 FQDESV (reference sequence). CDR3 in amino acids: CASSSEGERNTEAFF. Here the CDR3 DNA reads TGTGCCAGCAGCTCCGAGGGGGAAAGGAACACTGAAGCTTTCTTT. Together with reference TRBV11-1 and TRBJ1-1, the CDR3 gives the full variable domain: EAEVAQSPRYKITEKSQAVAFWCDPISGHATLYWYRQILGQGPELLVQFQDESVVDDSQLPKDRFSAERLKGVDSTLKIQPAELGDSAMYLCASSSEGERNTEAFFGQGTRLTVV.

This clone has a handful of counts. V gene TRBV19 combines with J gene TRBJ1-2, with TRBD1 identical over 10 bases. Germline V gives CDR1 LNHDA, CDR2 SQIVND (reference sequence). The CDR3 covers 17 residues. With V trimmed by 3 bases and J by 2 bases, 9 bases remained unmatched. The CDR3 reads CASSITHGTGANYGYTF. The CDR3 bases are TGTGCCAGTAGTATTACCCACGGGACAGGGGCCAACTATGGCTACACCTTC.

Note on this clone: The sample has other DNA sequences that encode this CDR3 too. The chain's CDR3 is CASSTTGGNSPLHF. CDR3 DNA sequence: TGTGCCAGTAGTACGACGGGAGGAAATTCACCCCTCCACTTT. The chain couples TRBV19 to TRBJ1-6; D gene unclear. CDR1 is LNHDA and CDR2 is SQIVND in the germline V gene (reference sequence). The length of the CDR3 is 14 residues. V lost 4 bases and J lost 7, with 11 bases in between.